The 11 T cell receptor beta chains reported below all come from one sample, sequenced in a study of spatial heterogeneity in lung cancer. The time point is: sample taken at primary tumor resection. Sequencing was performed on whole RNA extracted from tumor and nontumor lung tissue, or from frozen PBMC, and the material was left unsorted. TCRdb used MiXCR to reprocess the 5' RACE reads, holding one entry per CDR3 protein. The sample lists 95,000 or so distinct CDR3 sequences, around 8.6% occurring once. Sample: PBMCs, taken at surgery. Receptor source: a male donor with early-stage non-small cell lung cancer.

This clonotype was seen ten or more times. This chain joins TRBV7-2 and TRBJ2-5; D may be TRBD1 or TRBD2 (5 bases each). V was clipped by 4 bases and J by 5 bases, with 20 bases between them. This CDR3 is 16 amino acids long. Per the germline V gene, CDR1 is SGHTA and CDR2 is FQGNSA. CDR3 sequence: CASSSRPGRRRETQYF. For the CDR3, the DNA is TGTGCCAGCAGCTCCCGGCCGGGACGGCGTCGGGAGACCCAGTACTTC. The full variable domain, completed using reference TRBV7-2 and TRBJ2-5, is GAGVSQSPSNKVTEKGKDVELRCDPISGHTALYWYRQSLGQGLEFLIYFQGNSAPDKSGLPSDRFSAERTGGSVSTLTIQRTQQEDSAVYLCASSSRPGRRRETQYFGPGTRLLVL.

The V and J genes are TRBV30 and TRBJ2-5; TRBD2 matches at 7 bases. The CDR3 has 15 amino acids. Trimming cost V 6 bases and J 5 bases; bases outside gene matches: 15. CDR1 is GTSNPN, CDR2 SVGIG, per germline (reference sequence). Here the CDR3 reads CACNRGGSLGETQYF. As DNA, the CDR3 is TGTGCCTGCAATAGGGGCGGGAGTTTAGGGGAGACCCAGTACTTC.

A few counts support this clonotype. The genes are TRBV3-1 and TRBJ2-1; TRBD2 aligns across 11 bases. Germline CDR1 LGHDT, CDR2 YNNKEL (reference sequence). Trimming took 4 bases from V and 4 from J; bases not matched to a gene: 9. The CDR3 is made up of 17 amino acids. CDR3 in DNA: TGTGCCAGCAGCCCTCATCCACTAGCGGGAGAATACAATGAGCAGTTCTTC. Translated, it gives CASSPHPLAGEYNEQFF.

This chain joins TRBV5-1 and TRBJ1-1, with D unresolved. Looked up from germline, CDR1 is SGHRS and CDR2 is YFSETQ. CDR3 length: 13 amino acids. The V gene lost 4 bases and the J gene lost 0 bases, with 7 bases spanning the gap. The CDR3 region has the DNA TGCGCCAGCAGCGCGACATTGAACACTGAAGCTTTCTTT. Protein: CASSATLNTEAFF.

This clonotype has more than one count but fewer than ten. The V and J genes are TRBV10-3 and TRBJ2-7; 7 nucleotides line up with TRBD1. The length of the CDR3 is 14 residues. Unmatched junction bases numbered 4, after V lost 3 bases and J lost 2 bases. Germline-derived CDR1 and CDR2 are ENHRY and SYGVKD. The CDR3 DNA follows: TGTGCCATCAGTGAAAACAGGGGAACCTACGAGCAGTACTTC. Amino acids: CAISENRGTYEQYF.

This chain links TRBV28 with TRBJ2-1, with a tentative D call TRBD2 (5 bases). In germline, CDR1 is MDHEN, CDR2 SYDVKM. Trimming took 6 bases from V and 8 from J, leaving 14 bases between them. The CDR3 is 13 residues long. Here the CDR3 reads CASRSRGSDEQFF. The CDR3 nucleotides read TGTGCCAGCAGGTCAAGAGGGTCTGATGAGCAGTTCTTC.

In its sample, this clonotype was seen a few times. The rearrangement uses TRBV10-3 and TRBJ2-1, with 9 nucleotides matching TRBD2. From germline, CDR1 is ENHRY and CDR2 SYGVKD. The CDR3 covers 14 residues. V shed 7 bases, J shed 4 bases, and the junction held 5 bases outside the gene matches. The CDR3 reads CAIKAAGGYNEQFF. CDR3 sequence (DNA): TGTGCCATCAAGGCAGCGGGGGGATACAATGAGCAGTTCTTC.

In its sample, this clonotype was seen a few times. This chain connects TRBV20-1 to TRBJ2-1; 9 positions match TRBD2. Germline V CDR1 and CDR2: DFQATT, SNEGSKA (reference sequence). CDR3 length equals 16 residues. With V trimmed by 1 base and J by 5 bases, 9 bases remained unmatched. CDR3 loop: CSARGLSGSGHNEQFF. The DNA for the CDR3 is TGCAGTGCTAGAGGCCTTAGCGGGAGTGGCCACAATGAGCAGTTCTTC.

This clonotype was found a few times. The chain recombines TRBV6-2 or TRBV6-3 with TRBJ2-3; 8 nucleotides agree with TRBD2. Trimming cost V 6 bases and J 7 bases; bases outside gene matches: 15. CDR1 and CDR2 from the germline V gene are MNHEY and SVGEGT. CDR3 size: 16 residues. The CDR3 DNA reads as TGTGCCAGCAGACCCCTGGCGGGGGGCTCCGGATATACGCAGTATTTT. It specifies CASRPLAGGSGYTQYF.

This clonotype was found a few times. The V gene is TRBV6-1, the J gene TRBJ2-7; weak D call: TRBD1 (5 bases). CDR1 MNHNS and CDR2 SASEGT come from the germline V gene. There are 15 residues in the CDR3. V was pared by 3 bases and J by 7 bases, with 19 bases between. The CDR3 DNA is TGTGCCAGCAGTGAGGTCACAACTGGGGCGAGTGAGCAGTACTTC. Amino acids: CASSEVTTGASEQYF.

This chain joins TRBV2 and TRBJ2-1, with 9 nucleotides matching TRBD2. Per the germline V gene, CDR1 is SNHLY and CDR2 is FYNNEI. V gave up 6 bases and J gave up 7 bases; unmatched junction bases: 4. The CDR3 totals 13 residues. The CDR3, as DNA: TGTGCCAGCAGGGGACTAGCACCTAATGAGCAGTTCTTC. This encodes CASRGLAPNEQFF.